These 14 T cell receptor beta chains share one sample of origin, sequenced in a study of immune reconstitution after stem cell transplant in scleroderma. TCRdb re-called the RT-PCR reads with MiXCR, one entry per CDR3 protein. The sample has 1,500 to 2,000 distinct CDR3 sequences; roughly 13% are singletons. The sample was gathered before or after autologous hematopoietic stem cell transplantation (not recorded which). The origin of the receptors is a female donor with systemic sclerosis.

By sample fraction, this clonotype is medium-sized. The chain has TRBV7-9 and TRBJ1-1; the D is unclear. Germline assignment: CDR1 SEHNR and CDR2 FQNEAQ (reference sequence). V lost 5 bases, J lost 8 bases, and 6 bases lay in between. The CDR3 length is 10 residues. This CDR3 is CASSREEAFF. CDR3 nucleotides: TGTGCCAGCAGCCGAGAGGAAGCTTTCTTT.

The rearrangement links TRBV12-3 or TRBV12-4 to TRBJ1-2; D is perhaps TRBD1 (5 bases). V was trimmed by 8 bases and J by 3 bases, leaving 10 bases between them. The CDR3 runs to 12 residues. The CDR3 DNA is TGTGCCAGCTCCACAGGCTACTATGGCTACACCTTC. Protein sequence: CASSTGYYGYTF.

This clonotype rates as large. The chain carries TRBV6-5 and TRBJ1-6; TRBD1 might be the D (6 bases). Per the germline V gene, CDR1 is MNHEY and CDR2 is SVGAGI. V was shortened by 6 bases and J by 5 bases, with 8 bases between the two germline ends. This CDR3 has 13 residues. The CDR3 loop is CASSGTNNSPLHF. CDR3 coding DNA: TGTGCCAGCAGCGGGACAAATAATTCACCCCTCCACTTT.

This clonotype counts as medium-sized. The chain recombines TRBV6-6 with TRBJ1-5; D gene uncertain. The germline CDR1 and CDR2 sequences are MNHNY and SVGAGI (reference sequence). V dropped 7 bases and J dropped 0 bases, with 19 bases sitting between them. CDR3 size: 17 residues. CDR3 loop: CASTISPRDYSNQPQHF. Here the CDR3 DNA reads TGTGCCAGCACCATAAGTCCCCGAGATTATAGCAATCAGCCCCAGCATTTT.

The chain couples TRBV5-5 to TRBJ2-3; TRBD2 matches 9 bases. With 1 base clipped from V and 4 bases from J, the junction kept 7 bases outside the gene matches. CDR3 length equals 16 residues. From germline, CDR1 is SGHKS and CDR2 YYEKEE (reference sequence). The CDR3 bases are TGTGCCAGCAGCTTGCTTATAGCGGGGGCCGCAGATACGCAGTATTTT. It yields the protein CASSLLIAGAADTQYF.

This clonotype was picked up a small number of times. CDR3 DNA: TGCAGCGTTGAAGGGGAGGGCTTCGAGACCCAGTACTTC. It is translated as CSVEGEGFETQYF. The chain is built from TRBV29-1 and TRBJ2-5; 7 bases are shared with TRBD2. The CDR3 extends over 13 amino acids. Trimming cost V 1 base and J 5 bases; bases outside gene matches: 4. Germline values: CDR1 SQVTM, CDR2 ANQGSEA.

This chain's CDR3 is CASTRLAGTLPDTQYF. The CDR3 nucleotides read TGTGCCAGCACCCGACTAGCGGGGACCCTCCCAGATACGCAGTATTTT. The chain links TRBV7-2 to TRBJ2-3; 11 nucleotides line up with TRBD2. The CDR3 length is 16 residues. V shed 7 bases and J 4 bases; nucleotides not matched to a gene: 10. CDR1 and CDR2 (germline): SGHTA, FQGNSA.

This clonotype has only a few counts. V and J are TRBV7-8 and TRBJ1-1; D uncertain. The germline V gene encodes CDR1 SGHVS and CDR2 FQNEAQ. The CDR3 totals 12 residues. The germline V and J ends were trimmed by 0 bases and 10 bases, with 9 bases remaining between them. CDR3: CASSLALRVAFF. For the CDR3, the DNA is TGTGCCAGCAGCTTAGCGCTTCGAGTAGCTTTCTTT.

The rearrangement uses TRBV12-3 or TRBV12-4 and TRBJ2-3; TRBD2 is a possible D gene (5 bases). Trimming shortened V by 4 bases and J by 9 bases, and 14 bases separated the two germline ends. This CDR3 region has 13 residues. DNA for the CDR3: TGTGCCAGCAGTTCCATCCCCGGGGTCACGCAGTATTTT. This encodes CASSSIPGVTQYF.

The V gene is TRBV3-1, the J gene TRBJ1-2; tentative D call: TRBD1 (5 bases). The CDR3 has 12 residues. The germline V gene has CDR1 LGHDT and CDR2 YNNKEL (reference sequence). Trimming pared 3 bases from V and 5 bases from J, leaving 7 bases between. CDR3 sequence reads: CASSQQGYGYTF. In DNA form, the CDR3 reads TGTGCCAGCAGCCAGCAGGGATATGGCTACACCTTC.

This chain uses TRBV20-1 with TRBJ1-1; TRBD1 might be the D (5 bases). Germline V gene lookup returns CDR1 DFQATT and CDR2 SNEGSKA (reference sequence). The length of the CDR3 is 15 residues. V shed 0 bases and J shed 1 base, with 12 bases lying between them. The CDR3 loop reads CSARDIDRPNTEAFF. The CDR3, as DNA: TGCAGTGCTAGAGATATAGACAGACCGAACACTGAAGCTTTCTTT.

This clonotype has more than one count but fewer than ten. The gene calls are TRBV6-6 and TRBJ2-3, with TRBD2 matching 8 bases. With V trimmed by 5 bases and J by 5 bases, 0 bases remained unmatched. This CDR3 spans 12 amino acids. The germline gives CDR1 MNHNY, CDR2 SVGAGI (reference sequence). The CDR3 sequence is CASSLAGDTQYF. CDR3 nucleotides: TGTGCCAGCAGTCTAGCGGGAGATACGCAGTATTTT.

By frequency in the sample, this clonotype is medium-sized. The V and J genes are TRBV5-1 and TRBJ1-1, with 7 bases fitting TRBD1. Per germline, CDR1 SGHRS and CDR2 YFSETQ. This CDR3 contains 15 residues. J lost 1 base, V lost 5 bases, and 8 bases had no gene match. DNA of the CDR3: TGCGCCAGCAGGGAGGTCGGGACAGCGAACACTGAAGCTTTCTTT. Protein product: CASREVGTANTEAFF. Filled out from reference TRBV5-1 and TRBJ1-1, the complete variable domain reads KAGVTQTPRYLIKTRGQQVTLSCSPISGHRSVSWYQQTPGQGLQFLFEYFSETQRNKGNFPGRFSGRQFSNSRSEMNVSTLELGDSALYLCASREVGTANTEAFFGQGTRLTVV.

This clonotype rates as hyperexpanded. The CDR3 loop reads CSQQGLLYNEQFF. The CDR3 region has the DNA TGCAGCCAACAGGGACTTTTATACAATGAGCAGTTCTTC. The gene calls are TRBV20-1 and TRBJ2-1; D may be TRBD1 or TRBD2 (6 bases each). The V gene's germline CDR1 is DFQATT and CDR2 SNEGSKA (reference sequence). The CDR3 loop spans 13 amino acids.